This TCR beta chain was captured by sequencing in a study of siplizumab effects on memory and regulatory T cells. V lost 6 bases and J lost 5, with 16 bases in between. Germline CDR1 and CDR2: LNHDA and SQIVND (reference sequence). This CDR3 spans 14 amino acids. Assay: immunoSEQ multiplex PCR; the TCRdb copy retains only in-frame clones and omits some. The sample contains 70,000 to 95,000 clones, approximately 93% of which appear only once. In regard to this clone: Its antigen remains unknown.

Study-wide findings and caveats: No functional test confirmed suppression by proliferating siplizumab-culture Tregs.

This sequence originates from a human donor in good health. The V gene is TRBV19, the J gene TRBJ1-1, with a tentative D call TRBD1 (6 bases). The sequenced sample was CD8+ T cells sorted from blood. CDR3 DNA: TGTGCCAGTAGCGACTTACAGGGCTGGACTGAAGCTTTCTTT. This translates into CASSDLQGWTEAFF.